These 15 T cell receptor beta chains originate from one sample sequenced in a study of neurological immune-mediated disorders. TCRdb itself ran the 5' RACE reads through MiXCR, one entry per CDR3 protein. The sample lists approximately 60,000 distinct CDR3 sequences; around 3.4% were seen once. Material: PBMCs. The source of these receptors is a woman in her twenties or thirties with multiple sclerosis.

This clonotype was observed many times. This chain uses TRBV15 with TRBJ1-5; D remains ambiguous. From germline, CDR1 is LNHNV and CDR2 YYDKDF (reference sequence). V was cut by 1 base and J by 5 bases, with 12 bases left in between. The CDR3 has 15 amino acids. CDR3 nucleotides: TGTGCCACCAGCAGAGGCCCGGGGAACCATCAGCCCCAGCATTTT. Its protein product is CATSRGPGNHQPQHF.

This clonotype occurred many times. J is TRBJ1-5 and V is TRBV12-3 or TRBV12-4; D might be TRBD1 (6 bases). Trimming took 5 bases from V and 0 from J, leaving 11 bases between them. There are 15 residues in the CDR3. The CDR3 is CASSPQGFSNQPQHF. CDR3 DNA: TGTGCCAGCAGTCCACAGGGATTTAGCAATCAGCCCCAGCATTTT.

This clonotype came up once. The genes are TRBV5-6 and TRBJ1-1; tentatively, D is TRBD1 (6 bases). Germline-derived CDR1 and CDR2 are SGHDT and YYEEEE. V was cut by 1 base and J by 4 bases, with 17 bases left in between. This CDR3 comprises 16 residues. This CDR3 is CASSLKQGRSLTEAFF. The CDR3 DNA follows: TGTGCCAGCAGCTTGAAACAGGGTAGGTCCCTCACTGAAGCTTTCTTT.

This clonotype was seen repeatedly, ten times or more. V usage is TRBV12-3 or TRBV12-4 and J usage is TRBJ1-6, with 10 bases identical to TRBD1. This CDR3 is built from 14 residues. With 5 bases clipped from V and 9 bases from J, the junction kept 4 bases outside the gene matches. The CDR3 bases are TGTGCCAGCAGTCCGGGACAGGGGTTTTCACCCCTCCACTTT. Amino acids: CASSPGQGFSPLHF.

This clonotype was picked up many times. The genes are TRBV7-2 and TRBJ2-3, with 7 nucleotides matching TRBD2. V trimming: 5 bases; J trimming: 2 bases; junction bases outside the gene matches: 4. Germline CDR1 is SGHTA and CDR2 is FQGNSA. This CDR3 region has 14 residues. The CDR3 loop reads CASSPGRATDTQYF. In DNA, the CDR3 is TGTGCCAGCAGCCCGGGGAGGGCCACAGATACGCAGTATTTT.

This clonotype was seen at least ten times. Germline is not matched at one junction end, which may reflect a read error. The J gene is TRBJ1-5, the V gene TRBV6-5, with 8 positions matching TRBD1. This CDR3 has 14 residues. Germline CDR1 reads MNHEY; CDR2 reads SVGAGI. The CDR3: CASSPDRAGQPQNF. CDR3 nucleotides: TGTGCCAGCAGTCCGGACAGGGCTGGACAGCCCCAGAATTTT.

At least ten counts were recorded for this clonotype. The rearrangement links TRBV9 to TRBJ1-2, with no clear D. Germline lookup yields CDR1 SGDLS and CDR2 YYNGEE. V gave up 0 bases and J gave up 4 bases, with 16 bases separating them. The CDR3 runs to 16 residues. This chain's CDR3 is CASSVAGGIGGYGYTF. DNA of the CDR3: TGTGCCAGCAGCGTAGCAGGAGGGATAGGCGGCTATGGCTACACCTTC.

This clonotype was counted many times. CDR3 DNA: TGCGCCAGCAGCGGGCCGGGAGATACGCAGTATTTT. This translates into CASSGPGDTQYF. J is TRBJ2-3 and V is TRBV5-1; D gene unclear. The CDR3 extends over 12 amino acids. Germline CDR1 is SGHRS and CDR2 is YFSETQ. The germline V and J ends were trimmed by 4 bases and 5 bases, with 8 bases remaining between them.

This clonotype was observed at least ten times. The chain carries TRBV5-1 and TRBJ2-1; TRBD1 is a possible D gene (6 bases). CDR1 SGHRS and CDR2 YFSETQ come from the germline V gene. V dropped 0 bases and J dropped 6 bases, with 13 bases sitting between them. This CDR3 has 15 residues. CDR3 in amino acids: CASSLVTGFTNEQFF. Written as DNA, the CDR3 is TGCGCCAGCAGCTTGGTCACAGGGTTCACCAATGAGCAGTTCTTC.

This clonotype came up many times. The V call is TRBV20-1, the J call TRBJ1-4; 7 bases are a match to TRBD1. From germline, CDR1 is DFQATT and CDR2 SNEGSKA (reference sequence). The length of the CDR3 is 14 residues. The V segment lost 2 bases and the J segment 3 bases; nucleotides outside the gene matches: 3. The CDR3 DNA follows: TGCAGTGCTAGAAGCGGACAGGCTAATGAAAAACTGTTTTTT. Its protein product is CSARSGQANEKLFF.

The table lists this clonotype with many counts. This chain uses TRBV7-2 with TRBJ2-7, with 8 bases aligning to TRBD1. CDR1 is SGHTA and CDR2 is FQGNSA in the germline V gene. This CDR3 contains 16 residues. The V and J ends lost 4 bases and 0 bases, in that order; junction bases with no gene match: 8. CDR3 loop: CASSSRTGGSSYEQYF. DNA of the CDR3: TGTGCCAGCAGCTCCAGAACAGGGGGATCCTCCTACGAGCAGTACTTC.

This clonotype was seen repeatedly, ten times or more. The chain uses TRBV12-3 or TRBV12-4 and TRBJ1-6; D is unresolved. This CDR3 contains 15 residues. V lost 6 bases to trimming and J lost 4 bases, with 13 bases between them. The CDR3 region is CASSQEAAYNSPLHF. The CDR3 coding sequence is TGTGCCAGCAGCCAAGAGGCGGCTTATAATTCACCCCTCCACTTT.

This clonotype was observed at least ten times. The chain has TRBV28 and TRBJ2-7; D is unclear. The germline gives CDR1 MDHEN, CDR2 SYDVKM. V was pared by 6 bases and J by 12 bases, with 15 bases between. The CDR3 sequence is 11 residues long. Here the CDR3 reads CASRSPMKLYF. The CDR3 nucleotides read TGTGCCAGCAGAAGCCCGATGAAATTGTACTTC.

This clonotype has at least ten counts. The CDR3 region has the DNA TGCGCCAGCAGCCCGGGCGGAACTAGTAAAGAGACCCAGTACTTC. It encodes CASSPGGTSKETQYF. The chain combines TRBV5-1 with TRBJ2-5; D perhaps matches TRBD2 (5 bases). Germline V CDR1 and CDR2: SGHRS, YFSETQ. V dropped 4 bases and J dropped 3 bases, with 16 bases sitting between them. CDR3 length equals 15 residues.

This clonotype was detected ten times or more. The chain joins TRBV18 to TRBJ2-7, with D unclear. V was cut by 1 base and J by 5 bases, with 9 bases left in between. CDR1 is KGHSH, CDR2 LQKENI, per germline. This CDR3 comprises 13 residues. CDR3 region: CASSPRKFDEQYF. DNA of the CDR3: TGTGCCAGCTCACCACGGAAGTTCGACGAGCAGTACTTC. Based on the CDR3 plus reference TRBV18 and TRBJ2-7, the full variable domain is NAGVMQNPRHLVRRRGQEARLRCSPMKGHSHVYWYRQLPEEGLKFMVYLQKENIIDESGMPKERFSAEFPKEGPSILRIQQVVRGDSAAYFCASSPRKFDEQYFGPGTRLTVT.